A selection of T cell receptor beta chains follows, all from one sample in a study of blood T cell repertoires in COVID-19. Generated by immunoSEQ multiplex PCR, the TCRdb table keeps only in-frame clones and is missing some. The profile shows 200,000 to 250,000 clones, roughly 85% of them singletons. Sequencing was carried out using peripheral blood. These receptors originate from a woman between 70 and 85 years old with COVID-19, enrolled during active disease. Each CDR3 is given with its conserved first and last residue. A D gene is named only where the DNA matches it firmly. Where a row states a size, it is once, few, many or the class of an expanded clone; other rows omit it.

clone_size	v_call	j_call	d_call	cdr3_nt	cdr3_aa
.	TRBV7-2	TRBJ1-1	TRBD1	TGTGCCAGCAGCTTAGCGCCGGGTAGGGCAGGGGGGAACACTGAAGCTTTCTTT	CASSLAPGRAGGNTEAFF
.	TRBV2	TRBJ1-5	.	TGTGCCAGCAGTGAAAGGGCAGGGTCTTATAGCAATCAGCCCCAGCATTTT	CASSERAGSYSNQPQHF
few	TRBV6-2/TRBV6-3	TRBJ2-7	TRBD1	TGTGCCAGCAGCGGACAGGGCACCTACGAGCAGTACTTC	CASSGQGTYEQYF
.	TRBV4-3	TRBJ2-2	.	TGCGCCAGCAGCCAAGATTTACTTCGGTGGTACGGAGCACCCGGGGAGCTGTTTTTT	CASSQDLLRWYGAPGELFF
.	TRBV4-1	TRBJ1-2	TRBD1	TGCGCCAGCAGCCCCGGACAGGGCACCCATATAATTGGCTACACCTTC	CASSPGQGTHIIGYTF
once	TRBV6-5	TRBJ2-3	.	TGTGCCAGCAGCAAGCTACGCACAGATACGCAGTATTTT	CASSKLRTDTQYF
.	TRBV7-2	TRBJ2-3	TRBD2	TGTGCCAGCAGTTCGGGGACTAGCGCAGATACGCAGTATTTT	CASSSGTSADTQYF
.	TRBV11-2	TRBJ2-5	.	TGTGCCAGCAGCGCTGGGACACGGAAAGAGACCCAGTACTTC	CASSAGTRKETQYF
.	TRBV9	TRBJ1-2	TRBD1	TGTGCCAGCAGCGTCCCCGGGACAGGGGTGAATGGCTACACCTTC	CASSVPGTGVNGYTF
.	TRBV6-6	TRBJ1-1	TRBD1	TGTGCCAGCAGCCCCTTCCGACAGGGCACGAACACTGAAGCTTTCTTT	CASSPFRQGTNTEAFF
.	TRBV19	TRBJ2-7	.	TGTGCCAGTAGTATAGTCAGGGGTTCCTACGAGCAGTACTTC	CASSIVRGSYEQYF
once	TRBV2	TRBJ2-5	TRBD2	TGTGCCAGCAGTGAAAAGCGTAGCGGGGGGGTAAAGGAGACCCAGTACTTC	CASSEKRSGGVKETQYF
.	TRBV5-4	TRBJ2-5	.	TGTGCCAGCAGCGGGACTCCCCAAGAGACCCAGTACTTC	CASSGTPQETQYF
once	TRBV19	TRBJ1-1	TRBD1	TGTGCCAGTTTTCCGGGACAGGGATGGTTAGTTGCTGAAGCTTTCTTT	CASFPGQGWLVAEAFF
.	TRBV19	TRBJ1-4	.	TGTGCCAGTAGTATAGATGGGGGCGCCCTAAATGAAAAACTGTTTTTT	CASSIDGGALNEKLFF
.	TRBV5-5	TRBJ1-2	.	TGTGCCAGCAGCCGGCAGGACAACTTATATGGCTACACCTTC	CASSRQDNLYGYTF
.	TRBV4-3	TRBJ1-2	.	TGCGCCAGCAGCCTCGATTTCGGTGGCTACACCTTC	CASSLDFGGYTF
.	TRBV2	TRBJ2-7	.	TGTGCCAGCAGTCCCCGGGCAGGGATCTACGAGCAGTACTTC	CASSPRAGIYEQYF
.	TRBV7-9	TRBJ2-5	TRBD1	TGTGCCAGCAGCTTGATGGCAGGGGGACAGACCCAGTACTTC	CASSLMAGGQTQYF
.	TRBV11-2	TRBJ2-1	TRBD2	TGTGCCAGCAGCCCGAGGCTAGCGGGGGGATACAATGAGCAGTTCTTC	CASSPRLAGGYNEQFF
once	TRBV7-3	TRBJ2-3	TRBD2	TGTGCCAGCAGCCACTCTCCGGTAGCGGGGGGCACAGATACGCAGTATTTT	CASSHSPVAGGTDTQYF
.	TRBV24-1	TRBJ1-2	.	TGTGCCACCAGTGATTTGCGAGGGATATCTGGCTACACCTTC	CATSDLRGISGYTF
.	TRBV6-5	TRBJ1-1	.	TGTGCCAGCAGTTGGGGGGGGGACACTGAAGCTTTCTTT	CASSWGGDTEAFF
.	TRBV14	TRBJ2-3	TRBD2	TGTGCCAGCAGCCGACGGGGGAGGGCAGATACGCAGTATTTT	CASSRRGRADTQYF
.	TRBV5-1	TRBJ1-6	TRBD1	TGCGCCAGCAGCTTGGGGACAGGTGATTCACCCCTCCACTTT	CASSLGTGDSPLHF
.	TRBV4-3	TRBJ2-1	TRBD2	TGCGCCAGCAGCCAAGAGGGACTAGCGGACAATGAGCAGTTCTTC	CASSQEGLADNEQFF
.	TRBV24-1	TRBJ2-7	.	TGTGCCACCAGTGCTCCGGGCAGGGACGAGCAGTACTTC	CATSAPGRDEQYF
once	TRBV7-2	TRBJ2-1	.	TGTGCCAGCAGCCAAAGTAGCCACAATGAGCAGTTCTTC	CASSQSSHNEQFF
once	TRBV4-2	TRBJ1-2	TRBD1	TGTGCCAGCAGCCAAGATGTGGGCAGGGGGCAAGGCTACACCTTC	CASSQDVGRGQGYTF
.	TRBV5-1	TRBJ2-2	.	TGCGCCAGCAGCGCAACAGAGAAGAACACCGGGGAGCTGTTTTTT	CASSATEKNTGELFF
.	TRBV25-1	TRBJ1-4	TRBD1	TGTGCCAGCAGTGAAGGGTGGGCAGGGGGAGAAAAACTGTTTTTT	CASSEGWAGGEKLFF
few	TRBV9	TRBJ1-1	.	TGTGCCAGCAGCGTAGTAGCAGCGAACACTGAAGCTTTCTTT	CASSVVAANTEAFF
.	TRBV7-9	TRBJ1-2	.	TGTGCCAGCAGCTTAGGAGGTTTAGGACAGCTCTATGGCTACACCTTC	CASSLGGLGQLYGYTF
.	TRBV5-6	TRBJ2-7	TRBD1	TGTGCCAGCAGCTTCCCCGGGACAGTCTACGAGCAGTACTTC	CASSFPGTVYEQYF
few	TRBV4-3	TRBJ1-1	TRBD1	TGCGCCAGCAGCCAAGAGGGACAGAGAACAACTGAAGCTTTCTTT	CASSQEGQRTTEAFF
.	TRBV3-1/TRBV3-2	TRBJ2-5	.	TGTGCCAGCAGCCGAGTCTTCAATCAAGAGACCCAGTACTTC	CASSRVFNQETQYF
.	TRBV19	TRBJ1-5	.	TGTGCCAGTAGTAGCGGGGTAAATCAGCCCCAGCATTTT	CASSSGVNQPQHF
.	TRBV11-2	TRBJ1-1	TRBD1	TGTGCCAGCAGCTTAGCCGGAGGGGGCGGCACTGAAGCTTTCTTT	CASSLAGGGGTEAFF